Following are 6 T cell receptor beta chains from one sample sequenced in a study of blood T cell repertoires in COVID-19. Clones were sequenced by immunoSEQ multiplex PCR, and TCRdb holds only the in-frame ones, with some missing. Found here are approximately 190,000 clones, nearly 90% of them singletons; the top ten hold roughly 21%. Sequencing used peripheral blood. Every receptor here comes from a man aged 55 to 70 with active or convalescent COVID-19.

This clone was recorded a few times. At one boundary the junction diverges from the germline segment, which might be a read error. This rearrangement joins TRBV29-1 to TRBJ1-2; D not certain. Germline V gene data show CDR1 as SQVTM and CDR2 as ANQGSEA. The length of the CDR3 is 14 residues. The CDR3 region has the DNA TGCAGCGTTGAAGATAGCGCGGTCAGGTCTTTGGTAGAATTC. This translates into CSVEDSAVRSLVEF.

The rearrangement joins TRBV10-3 to TRBJ1-5; D unresolved. Trimming cost V 3 bases and J 2 bases, with 8 bases left between them. This CDR3 region has 14 residues. Germline values: CDR1 ENHRY, CDR2 SYGVKD. CDR3 coding DNA: TGTGCCATCAGTGAAAACGGGGGCAATCAGCCCCAGCATTTT. Amino acids: CAISENGGNQPQHF.

This clone was found a few times. This chain connects TRBV11-2 to TRBJ2-1, with D possibly TRBD1 on 5 matching bases. CDR3 length: 15 amino acids. The V gene lost 4 bases and the J gene lost 6 bases, with 16 bases spanning the gap. Germline V gene lookup returns CDR1 SGHAT and CDR2 FQNNGV. In DNA, the CDR3 is TGTGCCAGCAGCTCTGGGGCCCGGGTGGGCAATGAGCAGTTCTTC. Its protein product is CASSSGARVGNEQFF.

This chain joins TRBV7-9 and TRBJ2-2, with TRBD1 matching over 8 bases. The ends lost 1 base at V and 0 bases at J; junction bases unmatched: 4. The germline V gene encodes CDR1 SEHNR and CDR2 FQNEAQ (reference sequence). The length of the CDR3 is 17 residues. The CDR3 nucleotides are TGTGCCAGCAGCTTAGGACAGGGGTTTTCGAACACCGGGGAGCTGTTTTTT. This encodes CASSLGQGFSNTGELFF. The whole variable domain, filled in from reference TRBV7-9 and TRBJ2-2, reads DTGVSQNPRHKITKRGQNVTFRCDPISEHNRLYWYRQTLGQGPEFLTYFQNEAQLEKSRLLSDRFSAERPKGSFSTLEIQRTEQGDSAMYLCASSLGQGFSNTGELFFGEGSRLTVL.

The gene calls are TRBV18 and TRBJ2-7; D is uncertain. Per germline, CDR1 KGHSH and CDR2 LQKENI. Trimming removed 0 bases at V and 2 bases at J, with 8 bases between. This CDR3 contains 14 residues. The CDR3 coding sequence is TGTGCCAGCTCACCACCGAGGAAAACCTACGAGCAGTACTTC. Amino acids: CASSPPRKTYEQYF.

The rearrangement joins TRBV2 to TRBJ2-5; 7 bases line up with TRBD2. The V gene's germline CDR1 is SNHLY and CDR2 FYNNEI. The CDR3 extends over 14 amino acids. The V gene end was trimmed by 10 bases and the J gene end by 2 bases; junction bases not matched to a gene: 10. The CDR3 here is CAISGNGGQETQYF. The CDR3 nucleotides are TGTGCCATTTCCGGGAACGGGGGGCAAGAGACCCAGTACTTC.